The rows below give T cell receptor beta chains drawn from one sample of a study of blood T cell repertoires in COVID-19. Profiling relied on immunoSEQ multiplex PCR, and the TCRdb table lists in-frame clones only, not all of them. Of more than 75,000 clones listed, approximately 90% are singletons. The source material was peripheral blood. The receptors were sampled from a woman aged 80 or over with active COVID-19. The CDR3 runs from the conserved cysteine through the conserved F or W. Each record gives: V gene, J gene, CDR3 protein.

v_call: TRBV4-1; j_call: TRBJ2-1; cdr3_aa: CASSQAWTGYNEQFF
v_call: TRBV27; j_call: TRBJ2-6; cdr3_aa: CASRVGLAGGANVLTF
v_call: TRBV24-1; j_call: TRBJ2-3; cdr3_aa: CATSDLPGTSRSSTQYF
v_call: TRBV5-1; j_call: TRBJ1-1; cdr3_aa: CASSRQNPNTEAFF
v_call: TRBV19; j_call: TRBJ2-7; cdr3_aa: CASSMGGGQGFHEQYF
v_call: TRBV3-1/TRBV3-2; j_call: TRBJ2-5; cdr3_aa: CASSQDPSLAPYQETQYF
v_call: TRBV6-2/TRBV6-3; j_call: TRBJ2-7; cdr3_aa: CASSYPGQSLTYEQYF
v_call: TRBV7-3; j_call: TRBJ2-1; cdr3_aa: CASSLSAGAAVNEQFF
v_call: TRBV10-3; j_call: TRBJ2-7; cdr3_aa: CAISAASGASYEQYF
v_call: TRBV15; j_call: TRBJ2-7; cdr3_aa: CATRGDRDYTYEQYF
v_call: TRBV11-3; j_call: TRBJ1-6; cdr3_aa: CASSSGEQNSPLHF
v_call: TRBV7-8; j_call: TRBJ1-5; cdr3_aa: CASSSDRVSGQPQHF
v_call: TRBV1; j_call: TRBJ1-4; cdr3_aa: CTSRGLTPEKLFF
v_call: TRBV19; j_call: TRBJ2-7; cdr3_aa: CASSLTGGYEQYF